These 21 T cell receptor beta chains were all obtained from the same sample, sequenced in a study of shared clonotypes between healthy human individuals. Assay: immunoSEQ multiplex PCR; the TCRdb copy retains only in-frame clones and omits some. The sample lists about 2.4 million clones, 90% to 95% occurring once. Sequencing input: naive CD4+ T cells from PBMCs. Subset meaning: CD45RA+ positively selected. The receptors stem from a man between 18 and 29 years old in good health. Some clones in this sample may be carry-over from other donors' samples.

DNA for the CDR3: TGTGCCAGCAGCTTGGCGGATGGGAGAGGGGGGCGGTTCTTC. It codes for CASSLADGRGGRFF. The chain has TRBV5-4 and TRBJ2-1; D is possibly TRBD1 or TRBD2 (6 bases each). The V end lost 0 bases, the J end lost 15 bases, and 19 bases lay between the germline ends. The CDR3 extends over 14 amino acids. Germline V gene sequence: CDR1 SGHNT, CDR2 YYREEE (reference sequence).

The genes are TRBV15 and TRBJ1-2; D is undetermined. Germline assignment: CDR1 LNHNV and CDR2 YYDKDF (reference sequence). This CDR3 is built from 13 residues. Trimming removed 3 bases at V and 2 bases at J, with 7 bases between. The CDR3 DNA sequence: TGTGCCACCAGCAGCTCTGGAAACTATGGCTACACCTTC. This sequence encodes CATSSSGNYGYTF.

The rearrangement uses TRBV10-3 and TRBJ2-6; D not resolved. The CDR3 length is 15 residues. V gave up 3 bases and J gave up 4 bases, with 10 bases separating them. Germline lookup yields CDR1 ENHRY and CDR2 SYGVKD. The CDR3 coding sequence is TGTGCCATCAGTGACCCCGGATTCGGGGCCAACGTCCTGACTTTC. It yields the protein CAISDPGFGANVLTF.

The chain joins TRBV5-1 to TRBJ2-2; 9 bases are shared with TRBD2. The CDR3 sequence is 16 residues long. Germline CDR1 is SGHRS and CDR2 is YFSETQ. With V trimmed by 2 bases and J by 2 bases, 4 bases remained unmatched. The CDR3 bases are TGCGCCAGCAGCTTTGCTAGCGGGACTAACACCGGGGAGCTGTTTTTT. It encodes CASSFASGTNTGELFF.

CDR3 in amino acids: CASSRGGLSYEQYF. In nucleotides, the CDR3 is TGTGCCAGCAGCCGAGGCGGACTATCCTACGAGCAGTACTTC. V is TRBV6-5 and J is TRBJ2-7, with a possible D match to TRBD2 (6 bases). Trimming removed 6 bases at V and 1 base at J, with 13 bases between. The V gene's germline CDR1 is MNHEY and CDR2 SVGAGI. CDR3 length: 14 amino acids.

The chain recombines TRBV28 with TRBJ2-7, with D possibly being TRBD2 (6 bases). V dropped 7 bases and J dropped 6 bases, with 10 bases sitting between them. In germline, CDR1 is MDHEN, CDR2 SYDVKM. The CDR3 has 11 amino acids. Written as DNA, the CDR3 is TGTGCCAGCATTCGAGCGGGCGAGCAGTACTTC. Its protein is CASIRAGEQYF.

About this clone: The junction departs from the called germline gene at one end, perhaps through a read error. The identical CDR3 is also encoded by other nucleotide sequences in the sample. The chain joins TRBV11-3 to TRBJ2-2; possibly TRBD1 for D (5 bases). From germline, CDR1 is SGHNT and CDR2 YENEEA. The CDR3 loop spans 13 amino acids. CDR3 sequence reads: CASRGVGTGELFF. Written as DNA, the CDR3 is TGTGCCAGCAGAGGGGTAGGAACCGGAGAGCTGTTTTTT.

The chain links TRBV10-1 to TRBJ2-7, with TRBD2 identical over 8 bases. CDR1 and CDR2 from the germline V gene are WNHNN and SYGVQD (reference sequence). CDR3 length: 15 amino acids. Trimming cost V 3 bases and J 0 bases; bases outside gene matches: 4. The CDR3 reads CASSEGLAPSYEQYF. CDR3 bases: TGCGCCAGCAGTGAAGGACTAGCCCCCTCCTACGAGCAGTACTTC.

The rearrangement joins TRBV5-1 to TRBJ2-1; weak D call: TRBD2 (5 bases). Per the germline V gene, CDR1 is SGHRS and CDR2 is YFSETQ. The CDR3 totals 16 residues. The V and J ends lost 4 bases and 1 base respectively, with 15 bases between them. CDR3 region: CASSNLGGGSYNEQFF. The CDR3 coding sequence is TGCGCCAGCAGCAACCTAGGTGGCGGGTCCTACAATGAGCAGTTCTTC.

The CDR3 protein is CASSGGQQETQYF. The CDR3 DNA sequence: TGTGCCAGCAGTGGTGGACAGCAAGAGACCCAGTACTTC. The chain joins TRBV6-1 to TRBJ2-5, with a weak D call TRBD1 (6 bases). The germline V gene encodes CDR1 MNHNS and CDR2 SASEGT. The CDR3 is 13 residues long. The V end was cut by 4 bases, the J end by 2 bases, with 8 bases between.

The chain recombines TRBV18 with TRBJ2-3; TRBD2 matches at 14 bases. The germline V gene encodes CDR1 KGHSH and CDR2 LQKENI. The CDR3 length is 17 residues. V lost 5 bases and J lost 4; bases outside the gene matches: 8. The CDR3 DNA reads as TGTGCCAGCTCAGCAGCTCGACTAGCGGGAGGGCCAGATACGCAGTATTTT. It specifies CASSAARLAGGPDTQYF.

The chain joins TRBV5-1 to TRBJ2-7; D perhaps matches TRBD1 (7 bases). Germline CDR1 is SGHRS and CDR2 is YFSETQ. The CDR3 length is 14 residues. V was shortened by 5 bases and J by 4 bases, with 16 bases between the two germline ends. CDR3 region: CASRQTPGGYEQYF. The CDR3 bases are TGCGCCAGCAGGCAAACCCCAGGGGGGTACGAGCAGTACTTC.

The count of this clone is one. The chain combines TRBV10-3 with TRBJ2-3; D gene ambiguous. The CDR3 is 12 amino acids. CDR1 is ENHRY, CDR2 SYGVKD, per germline. Trimming removed 9 bases at V and 6 bases at J, with 13 bases between. As DNA, the CDR3 is TGTGCCATTGGAGTTGTTCAGGATACGCAGTATTTT. Amino acid sequence: CAIGVVQDTQYF.

In regard to this clone: At one end the junction does not follow the germline gene, possibly because of a read error. The gene calls are TRBV7-2 and TRBJ2-7, with D possibly TRBD2 on 6 matching bases. The CDR3 spans 13 residues. Per the germline V gene, CDR1 is SGHTA and CDR2 is FQGNSA. The CDR3 spells CASSLFRFGGEEF. In DNA, the CDR3 is TGTGCCAGCAGCTTATTCAGATTCGGGGGAGAAGAATTC.

The J gene is TRBJ2-7, the V gene TRBV7-9; the match to TRBD1 covers 11 bases. Germline CDR1 SEHNR, CDR2 FQNEAQ (reference sequence). V was pared by 5 bases and J by 6 bases, with 12 bases of the junction left unmatched. This CDR3 has 16 residues. For the CDR3, the DNA is TGTGCCAGCAGCCCAAATCCGGGACAGGGGGGCGGCGAGCAGTACTTC. Protein: CASSPNPGQGGGEQYF. The variable domain in full, completed from reference TRBV7-9 and TRBJ2-7, reads DTGVSQNPRHKITKRGQNVTFRCDPISEHNRLYWYRQTLGQGPEFLTYFQNEAQLEKSRLLSDRFSAERPKGSFSTLEIQRTEQGDSAMYLCASSPNPGQGGGEQYFGPGTRLTVT.

V usage is TRBV10-3 and J usage is TRBJ2-2, with 10 bases matching TRBD2. J was trimmed by 3 bases and V by 2 bases; bases with no gene match: 3. Germline V gene data show CDR1 as ENHRY and CDR2 as SYGVKD. CDR3 length: 16 amino acids. The CDR3, as DNA: TGTGCCATCAGTGAGACTAGCGGGATGTACACCGGGGAGCTGTTTTTT. It codes for CAISETSGMYTGELFF.

The V call is TRBV4-2, the J call TRBJ2-1; D perhaps matches TRBD2 (6 bases). The CDR3 is made up of 16 amino acids. From germline, CDR1 is LGHNA and CDR2 YNFKEQ. V was cut by 1 base and J by 7 bases, with 17 bases left in between. Here the CDR3 DNA reads TGTGCCAGCAGCCAAGTCGCTCGGGAGATTGGGAATGAGCAGTTCTTC. Protein: CASSQVAREIGNEQFF.

The V gene is TRBV7-7, the J gene TRBJ1-3; no reliable D call. V gave up 5 bases and J gave up 7 bases, with 15 bases separating them. This CDR3 is 14 amino acids long. Germline CDR1 is SSHAT and CDR2 is FNYEAQ (reference sequence). The CDR3 loop reads CASSPDGGWNTIYF. Here the CDR3 DNA reads TGTGCCAGCAGCCCCGACGGCGGGTGGAACACCATATATTTT.

This rearrangement joins TRBV28 to TRBJ2-3, with TRBD2 matching over 7 bases. With 4 bases clipped from V and 5 bases from J, the junction kept 18 bases outside the gene matches. Germline V gene data show CDR1 as MDHEN and CDR2 as SYDVKM. This CDR3 comprises 18 residues. CDR3 region: CASSSPPGAGTNLDTQYF. CDR3 coding DNA: TGTGCCAGCAGTTCCCCTCCAGGAGCGGGAACCAATTTAGATACGCAGTATTTT.

The chain combines TRBV7-3 with TRBJ2-1, with 12 bases fitting TRBD2. Germline assignment: CDR1 SGHTA and CDR2 FQGTGA. After removal of 5 bases from V and 4 bases from J, the junction contained 9 bases not matched to a gene. The CDR3 extends over 17 amino acids. CDR3 protein: CASSPFATSGSYNEQFF. The CDR3 DNA follows: TGTGCCAGCAGCCCATTCGCGACTAGCGGGAGTTACAATGAGCAGTTCTTC.

This clone has only one observation. CDR3 DNA: TGTGCCAGCAGCGTAGCTTCGAATTGGGGGGAGACCCAGTACTTC. The encoded protein is CASSVASNWGETQYF. The chain has TRBV9 and TRBJ2-5; D is possibly TRBD1 or TRBD2 (5 bases each). V dropped 0 bases and J dropped 5 bases, with 14 bases sitting between them. CDR3 length equals 15 residues. Germline V lookup: CDR1 SGDLS, CDR2 YYNGEE. Full variable domain (rest looked up from reference TRBV9 and TRBJ2-5): DSGVTQTPKHLITATGQRVTLRCSPRSGDLSVYWYQQSLDQGLQFLIQYYNGEERAKGNILERFSAQQFPDLHSELNLSSLELGDSALYFCASSVASNWGETQYFGPGTRLLVL.